This T cell receptor beta chain was captured by sequencing in a study of shared clonotypes between healthy human individuals. Measured with immunoSEQ multiplex PCR; TCRdb has only the in-frame clones, and not every one. The sample has approximately 2.4 million clones; almost 96% are singletons. Trimming took off 1 base at V and 5 bases at J, with 15 bases between the two ends. In germline, CDR1 is SGHAT, CDR2 FQNNGV. There are 17 residues in the CDR3. The sequencing input was naive CD4+ T cells sorted from blood. The sample's subset: CD45RA+ positively selected. This clonotype was sampled from a man between 18 and 35 years old in good health. The chain is built from TRBV11-2 and TRBJ1-6; D uncertain. The DNA of the CDR3 is TGTGCCAGCAGCTTAGGGGCACAAGCACCAGATAATTCACCCCTCCACTTT. Amino acids: CASSLGAQAPDNSPLHF.